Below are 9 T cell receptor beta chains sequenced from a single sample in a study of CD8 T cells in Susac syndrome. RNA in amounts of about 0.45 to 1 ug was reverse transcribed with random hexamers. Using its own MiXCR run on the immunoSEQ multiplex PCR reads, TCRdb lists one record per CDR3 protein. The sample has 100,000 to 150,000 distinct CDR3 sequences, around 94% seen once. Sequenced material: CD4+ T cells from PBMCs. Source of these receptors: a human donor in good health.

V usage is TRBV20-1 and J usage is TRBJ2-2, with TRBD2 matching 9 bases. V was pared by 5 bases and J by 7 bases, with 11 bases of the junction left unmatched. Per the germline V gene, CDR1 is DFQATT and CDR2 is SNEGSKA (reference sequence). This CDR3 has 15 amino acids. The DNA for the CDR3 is TGCAGTGCTGCAAGTAGCGGGAGAGGGGACGGGGAGCTGTTTTTT. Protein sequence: CSAASSGRGDGELFF.

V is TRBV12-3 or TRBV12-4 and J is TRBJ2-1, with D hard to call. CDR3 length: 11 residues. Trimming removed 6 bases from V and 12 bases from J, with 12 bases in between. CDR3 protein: CASSPDQRQFF. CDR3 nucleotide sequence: TGTGCCAGCAGCCCCGATCAACGGCAGTTCTTC.

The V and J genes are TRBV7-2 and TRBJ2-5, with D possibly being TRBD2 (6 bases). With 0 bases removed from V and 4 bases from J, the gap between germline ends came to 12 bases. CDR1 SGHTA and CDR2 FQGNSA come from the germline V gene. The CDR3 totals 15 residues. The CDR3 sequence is CASSLASGGGETQYF. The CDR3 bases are TGTGCCAGCAGCTTAGCTAGCGGAGGAGGAGAGACCCAGTACTTC.

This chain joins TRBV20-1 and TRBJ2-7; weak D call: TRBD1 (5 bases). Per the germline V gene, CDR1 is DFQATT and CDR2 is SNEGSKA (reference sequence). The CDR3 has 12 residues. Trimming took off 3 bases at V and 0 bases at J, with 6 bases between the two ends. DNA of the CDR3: TGCAGTGCTAGGGACAACTCCTACGAGCAGTACTTC. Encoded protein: CSARDNSYEQYF.

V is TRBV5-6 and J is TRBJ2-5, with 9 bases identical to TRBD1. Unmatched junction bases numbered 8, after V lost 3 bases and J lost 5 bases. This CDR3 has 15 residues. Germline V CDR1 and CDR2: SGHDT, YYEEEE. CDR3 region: CASSSKQGAWETQYF. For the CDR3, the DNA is TGTGCCAGCAGCTCCAAACAGGGGGCTTGGGAGACCCAGTACTTC.

The CDR3 sequence: CAWSSSRSQPQHF. The CDR3 coding sequence is TGTGCCTGGAGTTCTTCGAGGAGTCAGCCCCAGCATTTT. The rearrangement joins TRBV30 to TRBJ1-5; D remains ambiguous. V was pared by 2 bases and J by 6 bases, with 11 bases between. The V gene's germline CDR1 is GTSNPN and CDR2 SVGIG (reference sequence). The CDR3 sequence is 13 residues long.

The CDR3 here is CSVIGVRGGGYTF. CDR3 nucleotides: TGCAGCGTCATCGGGGTTAGGGGAGGTGGCTACACCTTC. The rearrangement uses TRBV29-1 and TRBJ1-2; a weak D match, TRBD1 (5 bases). The V end was cut by 6 bases, the J end by 7 bases, with 18 bases between. This CDR3 spans 13 amino acids. CDR1 and CDR2 (germline): SQVTM, ANQGSEA.

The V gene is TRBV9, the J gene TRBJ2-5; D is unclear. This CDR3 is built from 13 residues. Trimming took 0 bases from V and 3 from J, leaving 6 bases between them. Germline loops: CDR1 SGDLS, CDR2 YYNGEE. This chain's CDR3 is CASSVDLKETQYF. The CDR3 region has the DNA TGTGCCAGCAGCGTAGACTTGAAAGAGACCCAGTACTTC.

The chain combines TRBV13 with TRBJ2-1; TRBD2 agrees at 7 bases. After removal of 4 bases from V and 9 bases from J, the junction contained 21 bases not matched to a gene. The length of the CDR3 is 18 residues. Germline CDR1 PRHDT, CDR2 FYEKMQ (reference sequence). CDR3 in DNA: TGTGCCAGCAGCTCCTTTCGCCGCGGGAGCCCTAATAACGGTGAGCAGTTCTTC. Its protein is CASSSFRRGSPNNGEQFF.